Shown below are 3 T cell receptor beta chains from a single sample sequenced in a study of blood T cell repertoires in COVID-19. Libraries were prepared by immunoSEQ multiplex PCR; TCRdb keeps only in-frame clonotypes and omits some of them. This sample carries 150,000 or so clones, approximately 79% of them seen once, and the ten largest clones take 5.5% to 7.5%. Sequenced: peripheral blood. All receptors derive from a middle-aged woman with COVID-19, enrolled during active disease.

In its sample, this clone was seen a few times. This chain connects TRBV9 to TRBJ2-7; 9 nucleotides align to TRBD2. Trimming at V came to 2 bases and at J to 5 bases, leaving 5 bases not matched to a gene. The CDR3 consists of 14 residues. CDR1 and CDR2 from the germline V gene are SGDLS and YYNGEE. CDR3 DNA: TGTGCCAGCAGCGTCAGCGGGAGGTGGAACGAGCAGTACTTC. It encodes CASSVSGRWNEQYF.

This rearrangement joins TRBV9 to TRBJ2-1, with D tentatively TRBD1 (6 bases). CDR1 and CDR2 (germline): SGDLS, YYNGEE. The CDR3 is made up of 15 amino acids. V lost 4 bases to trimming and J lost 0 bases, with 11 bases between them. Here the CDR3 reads CASSPTGYSYNEQFF. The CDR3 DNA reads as TGTGCCAGCAGCCCAACAGGGTACTCCTACAATGAGCAGTTCTTC. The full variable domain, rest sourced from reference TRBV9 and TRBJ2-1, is DSGVTQTPKHLITATGQRVTLRCSPRSGDLSVYWYQQSLDQGLQFLIQYYNGEERAKGNILERFSAQQFPDLHSELNLSSLELGDSALYFCASSPTGYSYNEQFFGPGTRLTVL.

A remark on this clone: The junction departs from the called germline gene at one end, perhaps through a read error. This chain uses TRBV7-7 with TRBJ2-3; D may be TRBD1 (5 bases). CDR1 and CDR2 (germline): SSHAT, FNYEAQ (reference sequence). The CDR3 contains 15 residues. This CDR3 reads CASSLGQGPTDTQYF. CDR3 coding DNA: TGTGCTAGCAGCTTGGGGCAGGGCCCCACAGATACGCAGTATTTT.